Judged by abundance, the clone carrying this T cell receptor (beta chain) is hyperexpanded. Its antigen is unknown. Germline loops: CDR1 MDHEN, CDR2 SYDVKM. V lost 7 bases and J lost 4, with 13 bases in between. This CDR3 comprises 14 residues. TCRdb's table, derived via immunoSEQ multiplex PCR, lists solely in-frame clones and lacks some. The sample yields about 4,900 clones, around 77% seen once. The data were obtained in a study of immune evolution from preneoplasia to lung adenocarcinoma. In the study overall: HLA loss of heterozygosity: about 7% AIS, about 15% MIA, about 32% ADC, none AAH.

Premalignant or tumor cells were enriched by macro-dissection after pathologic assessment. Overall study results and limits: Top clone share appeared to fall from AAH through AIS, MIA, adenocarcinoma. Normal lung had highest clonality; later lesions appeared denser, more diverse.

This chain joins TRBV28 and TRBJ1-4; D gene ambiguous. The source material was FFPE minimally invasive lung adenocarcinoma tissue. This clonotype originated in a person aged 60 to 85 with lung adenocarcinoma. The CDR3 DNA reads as TGTGCCAGCACCCCCGGTTCCCGTAATGAAAAACTGTTTTTT. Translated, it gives CASTPGSRNEKLFF. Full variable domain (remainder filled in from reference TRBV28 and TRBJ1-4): DVKVTQSSRYLVKRTGEKVFLECVQDMDHENMFWYRQDPGLGLRLIYFSYDVKMKEKGDIPEGYSVSREKKERFSLILESASTNQTSMYLCASTPGSRNEKLFFGSGTQLSVL.